What follows are 11 T cell receptor beta chains derived from one specimen sequenced in a study of OX40 agonist ivuxolimab in advanced cancers. TCRdb keeps only in-frame clones here, not all; method: immunoSEQ multiplex PCR. The data contain tens of thousands of clones, about 92% of them singletons. This specimen was CD4+ or CD8+ T cells sorted from blood, taken in a trial of the OX40 agonist ivuxolimab. The source is an adult with an advanced solid tumor such as melanoma, head and neck, liver or kidney cancer.

The chain uses TRBV27 and TRBJ1-4; 8 nucleotides align to TRBD1. CDR3 length: 14 amino acids. Germline V CDR1 and CDR2: MNHEY, SMNVEV (reference sequence). After removal of 5 bases from V and 10 bases from J, the junction contained 9 bases not matched to a gene. The CDR3 bases are TGTGCCAGCAGTCACCCTGACAGGGGAGGAAAACTGTTTTTT. Translating it yields CASSHPDRGGKLFF.

V usage is TRBV18 and J usage is TRBJ2-1; 11 bases line up with TRBD1. The trim removed 4 bases at V and 7 bases at J, leaving 18 bases unmatched. CDR1 is KGHSH, CDR2 LQKENI, per germline. CDR3 length equals 19 residues. The CDR3 spells CASSLQTPAGTGGINEQFF. CDR3 sequence (DNA): TGTGCCAGCTCACTACAAACGCCGGCCGGGACAGGGGGAATTAATGAGCAGTTCTTC. Full variable domain (outside the CDR3, taken from reference TRBV18 and TRBJ2-1): NAGVMQNPRHLVRRRGQEARLRCSPMKGHSHVYWYRQLPEEGLKFMVYLQKENIIDESGMPKERFSAEFPKEGPSILRIQQVVRGDSAAYFCASSLQTPAGTGGINEQFFGPGTRLTVL.

Note on this clone: Compared with germline, one end of the junction differs, possibly owing to a read error. CDR3 nucleotides: TGTGCCACTAAGAAGGCCGGGACAGGGGAGCGGTTCTTC. It is translated as CATKKAGTGERFF. The gene calls are TRBV19 and TRBJ2-1, with 10 bases fitting TRBD1. CDR1 is LNHDA and CDR2 is SQIVND in the germline V gene (reference sequence). This CDR3 has 13 amino acids.

V usage is TRBV7-9 and J usage is TRBJ2-1; 8 bases match TRBD2. V lost 4 bases and J lost 2; bases outside the gene matches: 10. Germline V gives CDR1 SEHNR, CDR2 FQNEAQ (reference sequence). The CDR3 is 17 residues long. This CDR3 reads CASSSTAGVGPYNEQFF. The CDR3 DNA reads as TGTGCCAGCAGCTCCACAGCGGGAGTGGGGCCCTACAATGAGCAGTTCTTC.

V is TRBV18 and J is TRBJ2-1; no reliable D call. This CDR3 is 15 amino acids long. Germline-derived CDR1 and CDR2 are KGHSH and LQKENI. The germline V and J ends were trimmed by 1 base and 9 bases, with 16 bases remaining between them. The CDR3 DNA follows: TGTGCCAGCTCACCACAAACCACCGGGTGGGGTGAGCAGTTCTTC. This codes for CASSPQTTGWGEQFF.

Regarding this clone: Other DNA sequences in the same sample also yield this CDR3. The V gene is TRBV7-8, the J gene TRBJ2-6; TRBD1 aligns across 7 bases. V trimming: 6 bases; J trimming: 1 base; junction bases outside the gene matches: 6. The CDR3 runs to 16 residues. Germline assignment: CDR1 SGHVS and CDR2 FQNEAQ. CDR3 sequence: CASRGQDFSGANVLTF. The CDR3 DNA sequence: TGTGCCAGCAGAGGACAGGACTTTTCTGGGGCCAACGTCCTGACTTTC. Looking up the rest from reference TRBV7-8 and TRBJ2-6 gives the full variable domain: GAGVSQSPRYKVAKRGQDVALRCDPISGHVSLFWYQQALGQGPEFLTYFQNEAQLDKSGLPSDRFFAERPEGSVSTLKIQRTQQEDSAVYLCASRGQDFSGANVLTFGAGSRLTVL.

Turning to this clone: Mismatch with germline at one junction end may stem from a read error. J is TRBJ1-1 and V is TRBV7-9, with D uncertain. This CDR3 contains 15 residues. Per the germline V gene, CDR1 is SEHNR and CDR2 is FQNEAQ (reference sequence). This chain's CDR3 is CAGSSPDGSSTEAFF. The CDR3 DNA is TGTGCCGGCAGCTCCCCGGACGGGTCGAGCACTGAAGCTTTCTTT.

This clone was detected only a few times. The gene calls are TRBV7-9 and TRBJ1-1; a weak D match, TRBD1 (5 bases). The CDR3 is 14 amino acids. Germline V CDR1 and CDR2: SEHNR, FQNEAQ (reference sequence). Trimming shortened V by 8 bases and J by 6 bases, and 19 bases separated the two germline ends. CDR3 region: CASSWGGILSEAFF. CDR3 coding DNA: TGTGCCAGCTCCTGGGGGGGTATTCTCTCTGAAGCTTTCTTT.

The chain is built from TRBV7-2 and TRBJ2-7; D not certain. Germline CDR1 and CDR2: SGHTA and FQGNSA. This CDR3 comprises 12 residues. Trimming shortened V by 1 base and J by 6 bases, and 7 bases separated the two germline ends. The CDR3 reads CASSLDSAEQYF. Here the CDR3 DNA reads TGTGCCAGCAGCTTAGATTCAGCCGAGCAGTACTTC.

As regards this clone: A much larger clone differs by one base, so this may be a read error. This chain uses TRBV4-2 with TRBJ1-1; D is perhaps TRBD1 (6 bases). Germline-derived CDR1 and CDR2 are LGHNA and YNFKEQ. CDR3 length: 16 residues. The CDR3 sequence: CASSQEVRGVNAEAFF. CDR3 bases: TGTGCCAGCAGCCAAGAGGTAAGGGGGGTGAACGCTGAAGCTTTCTTT.

The chain links TRBV5-1 to TRBJ2-2; either TRBD1 or TRBD2 may fit D (5 bases each). Deletions cut 2 bases from V and 6 bases from J, with 11 bases between. The CDR3 sequence is 14 residues long. CDR1 SGHRS and CDR2 YFSETQ come from the germline V gene. The CDR3 sequence: CASSFTRDAGELFF. The CDR3 nucleotides are TGCGCCAGCAGCTTCACCAGGGACGCCGGGGAGCTGTTTTTT.